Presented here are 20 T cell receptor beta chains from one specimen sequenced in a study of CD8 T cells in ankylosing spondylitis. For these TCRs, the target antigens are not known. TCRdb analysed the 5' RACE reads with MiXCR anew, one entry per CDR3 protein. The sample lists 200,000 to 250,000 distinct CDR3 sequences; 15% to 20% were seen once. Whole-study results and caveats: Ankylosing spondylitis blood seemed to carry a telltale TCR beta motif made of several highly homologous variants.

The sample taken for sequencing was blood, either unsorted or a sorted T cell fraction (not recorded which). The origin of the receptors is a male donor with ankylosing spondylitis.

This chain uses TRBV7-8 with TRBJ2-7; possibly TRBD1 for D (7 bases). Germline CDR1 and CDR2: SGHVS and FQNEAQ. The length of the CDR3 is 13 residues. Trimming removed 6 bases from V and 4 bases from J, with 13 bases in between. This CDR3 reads CASRTQGRYEQYF. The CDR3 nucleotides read TGTGCCAGCAGAACACAGGGGAGGTACGAGCAGTACTTC.

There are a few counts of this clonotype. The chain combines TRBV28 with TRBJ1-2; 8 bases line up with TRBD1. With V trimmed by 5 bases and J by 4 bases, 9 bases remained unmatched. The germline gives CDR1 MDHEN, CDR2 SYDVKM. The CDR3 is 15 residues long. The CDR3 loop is CASSVGQGVAYGYTF. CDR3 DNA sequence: TGTGCCAGCAGTGTTGGACAGGGTGTCGCCTATGGCTACACCTTC.

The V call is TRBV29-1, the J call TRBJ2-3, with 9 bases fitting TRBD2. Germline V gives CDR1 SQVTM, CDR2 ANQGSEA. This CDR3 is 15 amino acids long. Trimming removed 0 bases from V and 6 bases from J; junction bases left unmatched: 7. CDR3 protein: CSVEEVAGVMDTQYF. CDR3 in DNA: TGCAGCGTTGAAGAAGTAGCGGGAGTAATGGATACGCAGTATTTT.

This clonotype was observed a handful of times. The CDR3 nucleotides are TGCAGCGTCTCCCCGCCGACTAGTAAGTTCTTC. It translates to CSVSPPTSKFF. The chain has TRBV29-1 and TRBJ2-1; TRBD2 might be the D (6 bases). Trimming stripped 6 bases from V and 14 bases from J, with 17 bases between. CDR3 length: 11 residues. Per the germline V gene, CDR1 is SQVTM and CDR2 is ANQGSEA.

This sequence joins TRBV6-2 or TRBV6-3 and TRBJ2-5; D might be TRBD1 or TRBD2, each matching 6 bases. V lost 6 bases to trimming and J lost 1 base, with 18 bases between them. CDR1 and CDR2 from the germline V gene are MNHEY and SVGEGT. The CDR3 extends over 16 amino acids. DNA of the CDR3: TGTGCCAGCAGCCCCTCCACGGGGGCGCTCCAAGAGACCCAGTACTTC. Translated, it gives CASSPSTGALQETQYF.

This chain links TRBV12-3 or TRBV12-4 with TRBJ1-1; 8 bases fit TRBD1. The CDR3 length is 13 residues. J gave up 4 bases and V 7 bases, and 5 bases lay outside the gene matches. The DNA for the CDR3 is TGTGCCAGCACTACAGGGGGTATCACTGAAGCTTTCTTT. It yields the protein CASTTGGITEAFF.

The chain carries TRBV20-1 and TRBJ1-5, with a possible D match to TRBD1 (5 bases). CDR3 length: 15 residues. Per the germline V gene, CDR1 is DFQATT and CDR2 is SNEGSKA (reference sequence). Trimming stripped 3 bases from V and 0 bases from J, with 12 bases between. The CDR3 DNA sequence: TGCAGTGCTAGTGGTTGGGGGATTAGCAATCAGCCCCAGCATTTT. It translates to CSASGWGISNQPQHF.

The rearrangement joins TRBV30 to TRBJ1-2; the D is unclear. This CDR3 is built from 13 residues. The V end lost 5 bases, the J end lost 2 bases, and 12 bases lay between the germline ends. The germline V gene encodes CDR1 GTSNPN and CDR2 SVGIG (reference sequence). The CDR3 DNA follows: TGTGCCTGGTCACCAGAGGCCAACTATGGCTACACCTTC. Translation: CAWSPEANYGYTF.

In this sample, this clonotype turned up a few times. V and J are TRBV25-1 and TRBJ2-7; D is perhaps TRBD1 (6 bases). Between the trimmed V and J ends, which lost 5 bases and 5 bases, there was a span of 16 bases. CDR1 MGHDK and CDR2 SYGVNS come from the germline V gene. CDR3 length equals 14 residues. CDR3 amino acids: CASSYRASGDEQYF. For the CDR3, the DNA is TGTGCCAGCAGTTACAGGGCTTCAGGCGACGAGCAGTACTTC.

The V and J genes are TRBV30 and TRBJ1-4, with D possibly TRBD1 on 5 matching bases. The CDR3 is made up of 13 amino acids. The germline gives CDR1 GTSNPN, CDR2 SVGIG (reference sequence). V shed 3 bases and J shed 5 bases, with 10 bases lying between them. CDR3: CAWSPRGNEKLFF. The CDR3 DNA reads TGTGCCTGGAGCCCCCGGGGGAATGAAAAACTGTTTTTT.

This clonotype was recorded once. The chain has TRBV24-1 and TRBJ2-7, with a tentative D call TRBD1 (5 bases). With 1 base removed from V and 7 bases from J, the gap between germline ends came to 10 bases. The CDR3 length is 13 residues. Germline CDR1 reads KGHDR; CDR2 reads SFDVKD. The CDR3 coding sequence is TGTGCCACCAGTGATTTAGAAGGGGCAGAGCAGTACTTC. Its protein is CATSDLEGAEQYF.

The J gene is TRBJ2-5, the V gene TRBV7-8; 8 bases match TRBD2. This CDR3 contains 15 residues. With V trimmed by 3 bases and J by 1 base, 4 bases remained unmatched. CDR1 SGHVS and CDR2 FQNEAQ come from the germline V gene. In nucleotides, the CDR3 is TGTGCCAGCAGCTTCGGAGCGGGAGTCCAAGAGACCCAGTACTTC. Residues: CASSFGAGVQETQYF.

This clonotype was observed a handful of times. Here the CDR3 reads CSARDTGENIQYF. CDR3 in DNA: TGCAGTGCTAGAGATACAGGGGAGAACATTCAGTACTTC. The genes are TRBV20-1 and TRBJ2-4; 7 bases fit TRBD1. The germline V gene encodes CDR1 DFQATT and CDR2 SNEGSKA (reference sequence). After removal of 0 bases from V and 7 bases from J, the junction contained 3 bases not matched to a gene. The CDR3 totals 13 residues.

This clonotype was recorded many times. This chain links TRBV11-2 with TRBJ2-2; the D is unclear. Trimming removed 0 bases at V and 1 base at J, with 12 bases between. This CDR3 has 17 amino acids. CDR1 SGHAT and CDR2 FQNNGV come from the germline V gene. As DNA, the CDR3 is TGTGCCAGCAGCTTAGAATGGCAGGCCGTGAACACCGGGGAGCTGTTTTTT. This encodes CASSLEWQAVNTGELFF.

Written as DNA, the CDR3 is TGTGCCAGCAGCTTACCCCAAGCTGGGGCCAACGTCCTGACTTTC. This gives the protein CASSLPQAGANVLTF. V usage is TRBV11-2 and J usage is TRBJ2-6; no clear D gene. CDR1 and CDR2 (germline): SGHAT, FQNNGV. The CDR3 consists of 15 residues. V gave up 2 bases and J gave up 2 bases, with 7 bases separating them. The variable domain in full, with the rest retrieved from reference TRBV11-2 and TRBJ2-6, is EAGVAQSPRYKIIEKRQSVAFWCNPISGHATLYWYQQILGQGPKLLIQFQNNGVVDDSQLPKDRFSAERLKGVDSTLKIQPAKLEDSAVYLCASSLPQAGANVLTFGAGSRLTVL.

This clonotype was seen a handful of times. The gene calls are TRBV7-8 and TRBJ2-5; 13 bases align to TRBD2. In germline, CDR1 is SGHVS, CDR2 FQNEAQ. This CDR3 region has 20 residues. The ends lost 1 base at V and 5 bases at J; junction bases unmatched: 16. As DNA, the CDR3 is TGTGCCAGCAGCTTAGTCTTTTTGTTTACTAGCGGGGGGGAGGAGGAGACCCAGTACTTC. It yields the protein CASSLVFLFTSGGEEETQYF.

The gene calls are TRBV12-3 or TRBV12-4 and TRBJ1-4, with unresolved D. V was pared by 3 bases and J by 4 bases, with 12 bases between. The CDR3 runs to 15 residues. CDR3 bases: TGTGCCAGCAGTTTGGCGCTGGGGTATAATGAAAAACTGTTTTTT. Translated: CASSLALGYNEKLFF.

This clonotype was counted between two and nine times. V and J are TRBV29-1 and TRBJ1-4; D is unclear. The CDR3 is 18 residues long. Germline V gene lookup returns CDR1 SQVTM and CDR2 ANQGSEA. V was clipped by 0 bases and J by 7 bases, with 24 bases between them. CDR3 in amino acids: CSVEERDKRTAQGEKLFF. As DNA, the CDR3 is TGCAGCGTTGAAGAACGGGATAAGAGAACCGCGCAAGGTGAAAAACTGTTTTTT.

For the CDR3, the DNA is TGTGCCAGCACCCAAAAGCGGTCTGGGGCCAACGTCCTGACTTTC. Translating gives CASTQKRSGANVLTF. The V and J genes are TRBV7-6 and TRBJ2-6, with a tentative D call TRBD2 (5 bases). Germline V lookup: CDR1 SGHVS, CDR2 FNYEAQ. The CDR3 spans 15 residues. V was shortened by 7 bases and J by 1 base, with 11 bases between the two germline ends.

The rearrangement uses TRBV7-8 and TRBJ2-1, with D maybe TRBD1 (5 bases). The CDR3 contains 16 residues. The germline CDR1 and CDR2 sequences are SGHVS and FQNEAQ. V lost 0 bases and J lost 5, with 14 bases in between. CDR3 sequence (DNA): TGTGCCAGCAGCTTAGCGGGGCCACCTCGAAACAATGAGCAGTTCTTC. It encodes CASSLAGPPRNNEQFF.